This T cell receptor beta chain was recorded in a study of blood T cell repertoires in COVID-19 (dated by TCRdb to about 2020). Broadly, across the study: Samples covering the acute and convalescent phases of COVID-19 were provided by collaborators in the United States, Italy and Spain. The prospective study material was composed of cDNA or gDNA derived from T cells, B-cell-depleted T cells, or PBMCs. Deeply sampled blood TCRbeta repertoires from subjects exposed to, actively infected with, or recovered from COVID-19 were included in the dataset. The repertoires were released in a freely available public database meant as a resource for research on the immune response to SARS-CoV-2. Samples came from the ongoing ImmuneRACE study (first 160 participants) plus 1,254 subjects from 6 global collaborators. Nearly every sample came with metadata listing a de-identified subject ID, COVID-19 status, age in years and sex. HLA class I and class II types, where available, came from metadata supplied by the sample provider rather than from assay-based typing.

TCRbeta CDR3 regions were amplified from genomic DNA by means of the immunoSEQ Assay, a bias-controlled multiplex PCR. As for the original processing: Nucleated cell counts per sample were estimated from amplification of reference gene primers within the assay. To quantify the absolute abundance of each unique TCRbeta CDR3 rearrangement, sequence reads were collapsed and filtered. For each sample, productive Simpson clonality was calculated by taking the square root of Simpson's diversity index across productive rearrangements. The table was pulled from immuneACCESS by TCRdb, which kept in-frame rearrangements only. Such tables lose some clones; where checked, under half of the loss comes from unresolved V genes, and the rest has no known cause. V, J and clone size derive from that table, while D and trimming were established from the DNA sequence. Recorded for this sample are hundreds of thousands of clones; approximately 87% of them occurred a single time. 2% to 2.5% of the sample is taken by the ten largest.

As concerns this clone: Its antigen specificity is not known. Qualities for individual bases were not recorded, and no much larger clone is one base off.

In Seattle, one collaborating source enrolled patients while the infection was active and tracked those patients longitudinally over the course of disease. The collaborating institutions used their own protocols to collect whole blood in K2EDTA tubes. For TCRbeta analysis, collaborators shipped samples in one of three forms: frozen whole blood, isolated PBMCs, or DNA extracted from either of those sample types. What the research found in general, with its limitations: The amount of clinical and demographic metadata varied by source and participant and was provided uncurated.

The receptor was derived from a woman aged 55 to 70 with COVID-19, enrolled during active disease. Sequencing was done on a sample of peripheral blood.

The CDR3 corresponds to CASSPGLAGRTDTQYF. The DNA sequence is as follows: TGCGCCAGCAGCCCTGGACTAGCGGGGAGGACAGATACGCAGTATTTT. The rearranged segments are TRBV5-1 and TRBJ2-3; TRBD2 agrees with 12 junctional bases. CDR1 SGHRS and CDR2 YFSETQ are derived from the germline V gene. The CDR3 runs 16 residues from the cysteine to the phenylalanine. Of the read, only the CDR3 DNA is kept; its 48 bases are in frame from base 1. After removal of 4 bases from V and 3 bases from J, the junction retains 6 bases not matched to a gene.